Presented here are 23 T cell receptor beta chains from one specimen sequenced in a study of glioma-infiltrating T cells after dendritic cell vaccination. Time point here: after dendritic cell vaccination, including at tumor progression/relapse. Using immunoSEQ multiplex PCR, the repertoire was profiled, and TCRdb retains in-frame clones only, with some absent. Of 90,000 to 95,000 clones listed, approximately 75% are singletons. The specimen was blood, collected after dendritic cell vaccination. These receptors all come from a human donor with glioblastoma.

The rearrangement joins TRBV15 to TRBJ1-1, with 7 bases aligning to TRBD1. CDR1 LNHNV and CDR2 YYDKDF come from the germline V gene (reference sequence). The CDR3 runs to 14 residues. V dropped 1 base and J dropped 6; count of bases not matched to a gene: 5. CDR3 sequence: CATSRGQGIAEAFF. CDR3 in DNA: TGTGCCACCAGCAGAGGACAGGGTATCGCTGAAGCTTTCTTT.

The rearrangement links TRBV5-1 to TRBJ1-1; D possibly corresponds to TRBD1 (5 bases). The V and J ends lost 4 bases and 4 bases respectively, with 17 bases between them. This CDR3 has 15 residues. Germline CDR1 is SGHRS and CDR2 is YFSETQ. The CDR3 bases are TGCGCCAGCAGCCCCTCCGTAGGGCAGGGCACTGAAGCTTTCTTT. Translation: CASSPSVGQGTEAFF. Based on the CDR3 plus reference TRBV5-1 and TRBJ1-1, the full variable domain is KAGVTQTPRYLIKTRGQQVTLSCSPISGHRSVSWYQQTPGQGLQFLFEYFSETQRNKGNFPGRFSGRQFSNSRSEMNVSTLELGDSALYLCASSPSVGQGTEAFFGQGTRLTVV.

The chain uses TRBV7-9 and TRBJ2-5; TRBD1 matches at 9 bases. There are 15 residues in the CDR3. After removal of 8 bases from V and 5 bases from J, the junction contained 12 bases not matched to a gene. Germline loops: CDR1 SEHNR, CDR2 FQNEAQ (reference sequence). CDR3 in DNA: TGTGCCAGCTTGAGAACCGGACAGGGGCCGGAGACCCAGTACTTC. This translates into CASLRTGQGPETQYF.

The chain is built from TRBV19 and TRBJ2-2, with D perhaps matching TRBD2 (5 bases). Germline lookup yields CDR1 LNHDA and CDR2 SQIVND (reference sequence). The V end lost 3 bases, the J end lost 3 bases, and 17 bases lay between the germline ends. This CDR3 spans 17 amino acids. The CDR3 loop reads CASSILRTAGYTGELFF. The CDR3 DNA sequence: TGTGCCAGTAGTATCCTACGTACCGCGGGTTACACCGGGGAGCTGTTTTTT.

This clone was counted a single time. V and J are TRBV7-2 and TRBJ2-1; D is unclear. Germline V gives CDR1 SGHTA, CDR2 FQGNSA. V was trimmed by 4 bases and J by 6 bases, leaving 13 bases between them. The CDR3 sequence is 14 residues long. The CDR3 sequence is CASSSIHSSNEQFF. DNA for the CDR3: TGTGCCAGCAGCTCTATCCATAGCAGCAATGAGCAGTTCTTC. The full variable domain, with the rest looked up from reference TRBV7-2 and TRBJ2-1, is GAGVSQSPSNKVTEKGKDVELRCDPISGHTALYWYRQSLGQGLEFLIYFQGNSAPDKSGLPSDRFSAERTGGSVSTLTIQRTQQEDSAVYLCASSSIHSSNEQFFGPGTRLTVL.

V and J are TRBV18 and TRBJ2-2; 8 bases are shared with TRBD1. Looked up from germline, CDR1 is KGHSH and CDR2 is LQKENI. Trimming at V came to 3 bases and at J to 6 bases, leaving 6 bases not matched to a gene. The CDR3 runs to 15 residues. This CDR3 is CASSPLGQGPGELFF. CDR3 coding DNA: TGTGCCAGCTCACCCCTAGGACAGGGTCCCGGGGAGCTGTTTTTT.

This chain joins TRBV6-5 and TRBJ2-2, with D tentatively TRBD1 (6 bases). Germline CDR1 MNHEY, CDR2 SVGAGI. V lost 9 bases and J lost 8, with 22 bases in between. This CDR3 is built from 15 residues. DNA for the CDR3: TGTGCCAGTCACCCCGAGGGGGTAGTGTCAGGGGAGCTGTTTTTT. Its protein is CASHPEGVVSGELFF.

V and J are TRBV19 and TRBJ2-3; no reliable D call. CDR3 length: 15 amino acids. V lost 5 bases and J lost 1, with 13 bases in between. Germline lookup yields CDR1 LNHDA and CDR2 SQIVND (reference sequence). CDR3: CASSPQTGRTDTQYF. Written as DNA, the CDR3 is TGTGCCAGTAGTCCCCAGACTGGCCGCACAGATACGCAGTATTTT.

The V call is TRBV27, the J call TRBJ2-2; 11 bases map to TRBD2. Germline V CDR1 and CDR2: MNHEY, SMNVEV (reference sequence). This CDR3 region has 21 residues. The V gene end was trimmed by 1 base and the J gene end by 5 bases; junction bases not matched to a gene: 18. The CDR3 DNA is TGTGCCAGCAGTTTATTGGCTAGCGGGGGGTCTCGTGTCCGGCCGACCGGGGAGCTGTTTTTT. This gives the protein CASSLLASGGSRVRPTGELFF.

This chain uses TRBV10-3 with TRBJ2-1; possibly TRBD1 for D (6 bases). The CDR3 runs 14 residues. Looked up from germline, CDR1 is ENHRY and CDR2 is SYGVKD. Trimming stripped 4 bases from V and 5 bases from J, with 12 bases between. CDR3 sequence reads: CAISAETGDNEQFF. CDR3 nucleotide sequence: TGTGCCATCAGTGCTGAGACAGGAGACAATGAGCAGTTCTTC.

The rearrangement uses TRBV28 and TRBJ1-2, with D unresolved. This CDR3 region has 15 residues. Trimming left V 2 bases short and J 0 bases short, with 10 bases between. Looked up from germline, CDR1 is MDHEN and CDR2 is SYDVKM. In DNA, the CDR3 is TGTGCCAGCAGTTTACAGCCCGGAGCTAACTATGGCTACACCTTC. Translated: CASSLQPGANYGYTF.

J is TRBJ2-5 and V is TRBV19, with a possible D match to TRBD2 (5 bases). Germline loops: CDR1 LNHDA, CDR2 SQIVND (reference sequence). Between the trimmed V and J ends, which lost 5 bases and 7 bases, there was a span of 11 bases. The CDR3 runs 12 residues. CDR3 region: CASSWTAGTQYF. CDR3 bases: TGTGCCAGTAGTTGGACCGCGGGGACCCAGTACTTC.

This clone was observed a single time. Here the CDR3 DNA reads TGCGCCAGCAGCTTAGGACAGGTTGAAAAATCAGAACTGTTTTTT. It yields the protein CASSLGQVEKSELFF. This sequence joins TRBV5-1 and TRBJ1-4; 7 nucleotides agree with TRBD1. Losses at the gene ends were 2 bases for V and 12 bases for J; bases not matched to a gene: 13. CDR3 length: 15 amino acids. Germline loops: CDR1 SGHRS, CDR2 YFSETQ.

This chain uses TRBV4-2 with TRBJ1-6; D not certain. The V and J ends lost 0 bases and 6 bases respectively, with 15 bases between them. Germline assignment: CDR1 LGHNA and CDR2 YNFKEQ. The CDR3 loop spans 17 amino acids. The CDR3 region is CASSQEELGGFNSPLHF. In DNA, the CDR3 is TGTGCCAGCAGCCAAGAGGAGTTAGGAGGGTTTAATTCACCCCTCCACTTT.

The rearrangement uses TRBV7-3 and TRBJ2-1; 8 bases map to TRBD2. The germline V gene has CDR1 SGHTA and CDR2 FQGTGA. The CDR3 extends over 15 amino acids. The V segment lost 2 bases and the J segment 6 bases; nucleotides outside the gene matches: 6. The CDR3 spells CASSLVAGLGNEQFF. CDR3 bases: TGTGCCAGCAGCTTAGTAGCGGGATTAGGCAATGAGCAGTTCTTC. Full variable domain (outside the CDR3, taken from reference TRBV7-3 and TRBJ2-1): GAGVSQTPSNKVTEKGKYVELRCDPISGHTALYWYRQSLGQGPEFLIYFQGTGAADDSGLPNDRFFAVRPEGSVSTLKIQRTERGDSAVYLCASSLVAGLGNEQFFGPGTRLTVL.

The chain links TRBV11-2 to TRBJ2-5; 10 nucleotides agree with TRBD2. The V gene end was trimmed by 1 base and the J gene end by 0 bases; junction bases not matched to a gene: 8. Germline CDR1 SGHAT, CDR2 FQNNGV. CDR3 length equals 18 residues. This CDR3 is CASSLVPHSGGDQETQYF. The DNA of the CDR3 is TGTGCCAGCAGCTTAGTACCCCACAGCGGGGGGGACCAAGAGACCCAGTACTTC.

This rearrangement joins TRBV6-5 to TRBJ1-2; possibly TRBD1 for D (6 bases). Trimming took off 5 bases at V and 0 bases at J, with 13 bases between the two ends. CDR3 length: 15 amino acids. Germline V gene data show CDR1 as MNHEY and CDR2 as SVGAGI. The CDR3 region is CASSPGQLSNYGYTF. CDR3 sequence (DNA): TGTGCCAGCAGTCCCGGACAGTTATCTAACTATGGCTACACCTTC.

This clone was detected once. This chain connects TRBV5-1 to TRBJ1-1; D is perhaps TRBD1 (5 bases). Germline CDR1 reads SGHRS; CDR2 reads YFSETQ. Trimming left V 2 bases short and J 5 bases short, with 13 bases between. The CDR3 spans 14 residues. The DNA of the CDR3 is TGCGCCAGCAGCTTAGGGCAGGGCGAGACTGAAGCTTTCTTT. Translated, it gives CASSLGQGETEAFF.

Here the CDR3 reads CASSTPGVGTEAFF. The CDR3 bases are TGTGCCAGCAGTACCCCCGGGGTAGGAACTGAAGCTTTCTTT. V is TRBV27 and J is TRBJ1-1, with D hard to call. CDR1 is MNHEY and CDR2 is SMNVEV in the germline V gene (reference sequence). The CDR3 has 14 amino acids. The germline V and J ends were trimmed by 5 bases and 5 bases, with 15 bases remaining between them.

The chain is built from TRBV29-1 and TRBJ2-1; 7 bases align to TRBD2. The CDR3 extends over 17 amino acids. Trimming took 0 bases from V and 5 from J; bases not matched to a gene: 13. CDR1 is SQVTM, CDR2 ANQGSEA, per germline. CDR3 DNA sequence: TGCAGCGTTGAAGAACGGGTTTGGAGCGGGGCCAACAATGAGCAGTTCTTC. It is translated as CSVEERVWSGANNEQFF.

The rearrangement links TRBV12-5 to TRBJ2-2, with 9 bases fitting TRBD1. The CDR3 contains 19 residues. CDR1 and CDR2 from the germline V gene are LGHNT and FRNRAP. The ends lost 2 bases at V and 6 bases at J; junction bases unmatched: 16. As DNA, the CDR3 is TGTGCTAGTGGTTTGCCCCTCAGAGCCGGGACAGGGATGGCCGGGGAGCTGTTTTTT. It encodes CASGLPLRAGTGMAGELFF.

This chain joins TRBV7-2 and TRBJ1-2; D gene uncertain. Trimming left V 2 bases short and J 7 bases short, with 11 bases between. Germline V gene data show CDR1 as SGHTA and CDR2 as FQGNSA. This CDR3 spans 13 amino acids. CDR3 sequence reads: CASSLKRNRGYTF. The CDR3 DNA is TGTGCCAGCAGCTTAAAGCGCAACCGTGGCTACACCTTC.

CDR3 coding DNA: TGTGCCAGCAGTCCGAACAGGGGTGAACGCGAGCAGTACGTC. It codes for CASSPNRGEREQYV. The rearrangement joins TRBV6-5 to TRBJ2-7; TRBD1 matches 7 bases. Losses at the gene ends were 5 bases for V and 6 bases for J; bases not matched to a gene: 10. The CDR3 has 14 amino acids. Per germline, CDR1 MNHEY and CDR2 SVGAGI.